This T cell receptor (beta chain) is from a study of vaccination and CD4 T cells after COVID-19. The overall study: Each post-COVID sample was drawn after diagnosis, and the median interval was roughly 100 days (range 35 to 161).

On this clonotype: The antigen is not known.

Treatment reported: roughly 11-day PBMC culture with coronavirus spike peptide pools or control peptides (ViraFEST assay). Each of days 3 and 7 saw half the medium replaced by fresh IL-2 medium. V trimming: 4 bases; J trimming: 5 bases; junction bases outside the gene matches: 2. Germline CDR1 is MDHEN and CDR2 is SYDVKM. The CDR3 runs 13 residues. Once obtained from cultured CD4+ T cells, the DNA was sequenced using the Oncomine TCR Beta short-read assay. Scientists extracted genomic DNA from CD4+ T cells grown in culture. In TCRdb, the PCR reads were re-called with MiXCR into one record per CDR3 protein. The table shows some 16,000 distinct CDR3 sequences, with approximately 55% occurring only once. General study findings and limits: The study found that a median approximately 83% of reactive clones in convalescent patients appeared only post-vaccination.

The clonotype comes from a human donor who had recovered from COVID-19. Sequenced input: CD4+ T cells from blood, cultured in vitro. This chain links TRBV28 with TRBJ2-5; 9 bases agree with TRBD2. CDR3 region: CASSSGTSETQYF. CDR3 nucleotide sequence: TGTGCCAGCAGTTCCGGGACTAGCGAGACCCAGTACTTC.